The rows below give T cell receptor beta chains drawn from one sample of a study of T cells in Graves' hyperthyroidism and ophthalmopathy. TCRdb recomputed calls from the multiplex PCR reads with MiXCR, one row per CDR3 protein. The sample consists of approximately 590,000 distinct CDR3 sequences, just over 45% of them appearing once. Sequenced material: peripheral blood or thyroid tissue (not recorded which). These receptors all stem from a woman in her late teens or twenties with Graves' hyperthyroidism. The CDR3 runs from the conserved cysteine through the conserved F or W. Each record gives: clone size, J gene, D gene, V gene, CDR3 length, CDR3 DNA, CDR3 protein. A D gene is named only where the DNA matches it firmly. Expanded clones are given a class, and other clones once, few, many or no size at all.

many | TRBJ2-5 | - | TRBV2 | 13 | TGTGCCAGCAAGTACACCTGGGGGGAGACCCAGTACTTC | CASKYTWGETQYF
- | TRBJ1-1 | TRBD1 | TRBV2 | 13 | TGTGCCAGCCACAGGGGGACTGGGGCCGGAGCTTTCTTT | CASHRGTGAGAFF
few | TRBJ2-5 | TRBD2 | TRBV15 | 17 | TGTGCCACCAGCAGAGCTCTAGCGGGAGGAGGGGAAGAGACCCAGTACTTC | CATSRALAGGGEETQYF
few | TRBJ2-7 | TRBD2 | TRBV20-1 | 15 | TGCAGTGCAACTCAACTTGGACTAGCGCTCTACGAGCAGTACTTC | CSATQLGLALYEQYF
- | TRBJ1-2 | TRBD1 | TRBV7-3 | 15 | TGTGCCAGCAGTCAAAGTCCCGGGACAGCGTATGGCTACACCTTC | CASSQSPGTAYGYTF
- | TRBJ1-5 | - | TRBV10-3 | 14 | TGTGCCATCAGTGAGTCGTGGGGGACTATCTACGAGCATTTT | CAISESWGTIYEHF
- | TRBJ2-7 | - | TRBV7-2 | 13 | TGTGCCAGCAGCCTTGTGGGGTCCCACGAGCAGTACTTC | CASSLVGSHEQYF
many | TRBJ2-5 | TRBD2 | TRBV29-1 | 13 | TGCAGCGTTGAGCGGACTAGGCAAGAGACCCAGTACTTC | CSVERTRQETQYF
few | TRBJ1-1 | TRBD1 | TRBV19 | 14 | TGTGCCAGTAGTATTGGGACAGGGGGTACTGAAGCTTTCTTT | CASSIGTGGTEAFF
- | TRBJ2-7 | TRBD2 | TRBV9 | 14 | TGTGCCAGCAGCCAGACTAGCGGGAAGCTAGAGCAGTACTTC | CASSQTSGKLEQYF
- | TRBJ1-2 | TRBD1 | TRBV20-1 | 14 | TGCAGTGCTAGAGGGGACAGGGCCAACTATGGCTACACCTTC | CSARGDRANYGYTF
- | TRBJ1-3 | - | TRBV12-5 | 14 | TGTGCTAGTGGTACCTGGGACGGATCGGGTATCATATATTTT | CASGTWDGSGIIYF
- | TRBJ1-4 | TRBD1 | TRBV20-1 | 18 | TGCAGTGCGTCCCACCCGGGACAGGGGGCGGGAGGGTATGAAAAACTGTTTTTT | CSASHPGQGAGGYEKLFF
- | TRBJ2-5 | - | TRBV2 | 14 | TGTGCCAGCAGGGACGGGGGTAGCCAAGAGACCCAGTACTTC | CASRDGGSQETQYF
many | TRBJ1-6 | - | TRBV7-2 | 13 | TGTGCCAGCAGTCCGCACAAGGGGGAACCCCTCCACTTT | CASSPHKGEPLHF
- | TRBJ2-7 | TRBD1 | TRBV25-1 | 14 | TGTGTCAGCAGTTTTCAACAGGGGGCTGGCGAGCAGTACTTC | CVSSFQQGAGEQYF
many | TRBJ1-3 | TRBD1 | TRBV29-1 | 16 | TGCAGCGACCTACTAGGACAGGGGGTCTCTGGAAACACCATATATTTT | CSDLLGQGVSGNTIYF
- | TRBJ2-6 | - | TRBV25-1 | 14 | TGTGCCAGCAGTGAATGGGGTACTAGGAACACTGAAGCTTTC | CASSEWGTRNTEAF
few | TRBJ1-6 | TRBD1 | TRBV2 | 17 | TGTGCCAGCAGTCCCGAAACAGGGGGCGTTGGGAATTCACCCCTCCACTTT | CASSPETGGVGNSPLHF
- | TRBJ1-1 | - | TRBV25-1 | 15 | TGTGCCAGCAGTGTAGGCAAGTGGGGGAACACTGAAGCTTTCTTT | CASSVGKWGNTEAFF
- | TRBJ1-3 | - | TRBV10-2 | 12 | TGCGCCAGTTCGGGGGATTGGAACACCATATATTTT | CASSGDWNTIYF
many | TRBJ1-2 | - | TRBV7-2 | 13 | TGTGCCAGCAGCTTAGAGGGCAGGGGAAGCTACACCTTC | CASSLEGRGSYTF
- | TRBJ2-5 | - | TRBV7-9 | 14 | TGTGCCAGCAGCTCTTCAGGGGTTTGGGAGACCCAGTACTTC | CASSSSGVWETQYF
many | TRBJ2-7 | - | TRBV10-3 | 15 | TGTGCCATCAGTGTATCACATCAGGGGACCTACGAGCAGTACTTC | CAISVSHQGTYEQYF
few | TRBJ2-7 | TRBD2 | TRBV9 | 14 | TGTGCCCCCGCCCCTCTAGCGGGAGTATCCGAGCAGTACTTC | CAPAPLAGVSEQYF
- | TRBJ1-2 | TRBD1 | TRBV29-1 | 13 | TGCAGCGTTGAGGACAGGGCGAGCTATGGCTACACCTTC | CSVEDRASYGYTF
few | TRBJ2-5 | TRBD1 | TRBV6-5 | 15 | TGTGCCAGCAGTTACTCGCGGACAGGGGACGAGACCCAGTACTTC | CASSYSRTGDETQYF
- | TRBJ1-1 | - | TRBV2 | 13 | TGTGCCGGCAGTTTGGGACAGAACACTGAAGCTTTCTTT | CAGSLGQNTEAFF
many | TRBJ1-2 | - | TRBV14 | 13 | TGTGCCAGCAGCCAAGGGCGGAGGGTCGGCTACACCTTC | CASSQGRRVGYTF
- | TRBJ1-6 | TRBD1 | TRBV2 | 16 | TGTGCCAGCAGTGAACCGGGGACAGAGTATAATTCACCCCTCCACTTT | CASSEPGTEYNSPLHF
- | TRBJ2-2 | - | TRBV29-1 | 13 | TGCAGCGTTGGGGGCGGGGACACCGGGGAGCTGTTTTTT | CSVGGGDTGELFF
few | TRBJ2-5 | - | TRBV7-8 | 15 | TGTGCCAGCAGCATAAGGAAGAGCCCCCAAGAGACCCAGTACTTC | CASSIRKSPQETQYF
many | TRBJ1-4 | TRBD1 | TRBV7-9 | 14 | TGTGCCAGCAGCCGTGGACAGGGGGCTGAAAAACTGTTTTTT | CASSRGQGAEKLFF
few | TRBJ1-1 | TRBD1 | TRBV5-5 | 15 | TGTGCCAGCAGCCGAGGACAGGGGTGGGCCACTGAAGCTTTCTTT | CASSRGQGWATEAFF
- | TRBJ2-5 | - | TRBV29-1 | 12 | TGCAGCGTTGACTGGGTTGGGGAGACCCAGTACTTC | CSVDWVGETQYF
- | TRBJ2-5 | TRBD1 | TRBV2 | 13 | TGTGCCAGCCGTGGAGGGACAGGGGGGACCCAGTACTTC | CASRGGTGGTQYF
few | TRBJ2-7 | TRBD1 | TRBV7-2 | 15 | TGTGCCAGCAGCCGGCAGGGGGTCGGGTCCTACGAGCAGTACTTC | CASSRQGVGSYEQYF
few | TRBJ2-5 | - | TRBV5-1 | 14 | TGCGCCAGCAGCTTGGCCGGTAGCAGAGAGACCCAGTACTTC | CASSLAGSRETQYF
- | TRBJ1-5 | - | TRBV2 | 14 | TGTGCCAGCTTCGGGGGTGGAAGCAATCAGCCCCAGCATTTT | CASFGGGSNQPQHF
- | TRBJ1-1 | - | TRBV20-1 | 12 | TGCAGTGCTAGGAGGGGGGGCACTGAAGCTTTCTTT | CSARRGGTEAFF
few | TRBJ1-5 | TRBD1 | TRBV19 | 14 | TGTGCCAGTTTCGGGACAGGTTACAATCAGCCCCAGCATTTT | CASFGTGYNQPQHF
- | TRBJ2-2 | TRBD2 | TRBV13 | 17 | TGTGCCAGCAGCTTCCTCTTTGGCGGGAGTTTTACCGGGGAGCTGTTTTTT | CASSFLFGGSFTGELFF
- | TRBJ1-1 | TRBD1 | TRBV7-4 | 15 | TGTGCCAGCAGCCCAAAAGGACAGGGAAACACTGAAGCTTTCTTT | CASSPKGQGNTEAFF
- | TRBJ2-6 | - | TRBV19 | 17 | TGTGCCAGTAGTAAACTCGGGTTGGGGACTGGGGCCAACGGCCTGACTTTC | CASSKLGLGTGANGLTF